Detailed here is one T cell receptor (beta chain). Its antigen remains unidentified. Only in-frame clones appear in the TCRdb table, and some are missing; sequencing was by immunoSEQ multiplex PCR. Altogether roughly 100,000 clones are present, over 75% being singletons, with the ten largest covering 2.5%. This record belongs to a study of T cell responses to AZD1222 COVID-19 vaccine. Study context: Doses given second, at about 4 or about 12 weeks, were pooled.

Germline V gene data show CDR1 as ENHRY and CDR2 as SYGVKD. V lost 8 bases and J 4 bases, leaving 15 bases between the germline ends. The CDR3 has 13 amino acids. Study observations and caveats: Spike-spanning, vaccine-associated CD4 TCRs were dominant at 160-218 and 743-854. A mostly white British donor set with more females was recruited, and clonal diversity was possibly underestimated.

Sequenced here: peripheral blood, sampled on day 0 of AZD1222 vaccination. This clonotype was obtained from an adult in good health. The chain employs TRBV10-3 and TRBJ2-7, with D hard to call. Here the CDR3 DNA reads TGTGCCATCCAGATAGGTCCTACTTACGAGCAGTACTTC. Residues: CAIQIGPTYEQYF.